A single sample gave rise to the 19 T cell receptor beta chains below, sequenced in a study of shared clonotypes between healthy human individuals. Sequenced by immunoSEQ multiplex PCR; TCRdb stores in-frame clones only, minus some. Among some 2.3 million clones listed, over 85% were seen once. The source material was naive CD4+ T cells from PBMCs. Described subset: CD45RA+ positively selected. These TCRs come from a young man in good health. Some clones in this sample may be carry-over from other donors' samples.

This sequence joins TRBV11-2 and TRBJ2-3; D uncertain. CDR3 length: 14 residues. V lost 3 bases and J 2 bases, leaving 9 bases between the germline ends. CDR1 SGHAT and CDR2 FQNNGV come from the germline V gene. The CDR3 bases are TGTGCCAGCAGCTTCCGGCTATACACAGATACGCAGTATTTT. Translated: CASSFRLYTDTQYF.

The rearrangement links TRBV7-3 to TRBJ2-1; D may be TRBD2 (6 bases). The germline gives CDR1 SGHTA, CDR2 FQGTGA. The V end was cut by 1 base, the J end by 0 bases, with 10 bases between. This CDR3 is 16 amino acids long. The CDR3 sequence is CASSLMGDSSYNEQFF. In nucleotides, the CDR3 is TGTGCCAGCAGCTTAATGGGGGACTCCTCCTACAATGAGCAGTTCTTC.

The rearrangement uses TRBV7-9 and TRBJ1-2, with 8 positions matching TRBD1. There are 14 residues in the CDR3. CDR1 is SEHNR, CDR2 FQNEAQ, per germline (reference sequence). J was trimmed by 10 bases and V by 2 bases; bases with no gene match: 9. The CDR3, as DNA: TGTGCCAGCAGCTTAACAGGGGGGGCCAGAGTCTACACCTTC. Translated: CASSLTGGARVYTF.

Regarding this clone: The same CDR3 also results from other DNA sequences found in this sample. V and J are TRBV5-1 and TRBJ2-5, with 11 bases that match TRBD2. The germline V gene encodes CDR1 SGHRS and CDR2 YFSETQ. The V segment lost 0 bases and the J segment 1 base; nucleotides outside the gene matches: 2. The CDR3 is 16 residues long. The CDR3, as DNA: TGCGCCAGCAGCTTGGCCCTAGCGGGAGGCCAAGAGACCCAGTACTTC. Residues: CASSLALAGGQETQYF.

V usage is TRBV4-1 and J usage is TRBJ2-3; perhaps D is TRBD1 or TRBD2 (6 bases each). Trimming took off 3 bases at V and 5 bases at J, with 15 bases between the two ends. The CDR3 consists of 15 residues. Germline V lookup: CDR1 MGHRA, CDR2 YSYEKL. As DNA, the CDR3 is TGCGCCAGCAGCCAGCCCCGGGGGCAGAGAGATACGCAGTATTTT. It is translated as CASSQPRGQRDTQYF.

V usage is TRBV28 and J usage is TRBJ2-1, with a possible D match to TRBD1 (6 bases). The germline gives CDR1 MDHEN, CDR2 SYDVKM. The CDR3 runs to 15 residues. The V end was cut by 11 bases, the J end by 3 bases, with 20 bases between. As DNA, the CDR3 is TGTGCCGGGGGTAAACAGGGTAATTTCTACAATGAGCAGTTCTTC. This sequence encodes CAGGKQGNFYNEQFF.

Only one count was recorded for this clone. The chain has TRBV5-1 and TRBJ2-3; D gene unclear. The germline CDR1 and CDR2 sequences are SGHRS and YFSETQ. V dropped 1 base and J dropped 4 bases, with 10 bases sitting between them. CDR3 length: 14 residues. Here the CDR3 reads CASSLLTRADTQYF. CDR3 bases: TGCGCCAGCAGCTTGTTGACACGCGCAGATACGCAGTATTTT.

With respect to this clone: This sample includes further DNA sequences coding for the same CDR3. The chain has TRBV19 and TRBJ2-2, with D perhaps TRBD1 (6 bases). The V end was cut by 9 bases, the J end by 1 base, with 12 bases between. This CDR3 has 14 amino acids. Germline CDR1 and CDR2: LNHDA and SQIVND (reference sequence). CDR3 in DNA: TGTGCCAGCGCCGGGACACTGAACACCGGGGAGCTGTTTTTT. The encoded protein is CASAGTLNTGELFF.

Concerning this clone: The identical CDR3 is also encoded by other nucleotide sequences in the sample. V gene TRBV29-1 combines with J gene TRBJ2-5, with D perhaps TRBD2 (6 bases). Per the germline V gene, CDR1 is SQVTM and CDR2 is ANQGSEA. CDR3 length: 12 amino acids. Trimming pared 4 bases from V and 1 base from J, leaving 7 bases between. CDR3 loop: CSVGGGQETQYF. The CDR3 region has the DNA TGCAGCGTTGGGGGAGGCCAAGAGACCCAGTACTTC.

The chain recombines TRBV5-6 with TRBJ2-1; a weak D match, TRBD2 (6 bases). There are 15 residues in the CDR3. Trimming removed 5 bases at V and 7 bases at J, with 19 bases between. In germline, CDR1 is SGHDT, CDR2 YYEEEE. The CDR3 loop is CASRRPGAGRNEQFF. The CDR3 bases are TGTGCCAGCAGGAGACCGGGAGCAGGGAGGAATGAGCAGTTCTTC.

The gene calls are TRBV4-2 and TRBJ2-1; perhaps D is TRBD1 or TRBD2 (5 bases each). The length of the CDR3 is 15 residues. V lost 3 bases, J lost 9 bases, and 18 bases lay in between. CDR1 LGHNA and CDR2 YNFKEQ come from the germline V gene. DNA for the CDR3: TGTGCCAGCAGCCAGGACCCGGGACCCTTTAGTGAGCAGTTCTTC. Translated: CASSQDPGPFSEQFF.

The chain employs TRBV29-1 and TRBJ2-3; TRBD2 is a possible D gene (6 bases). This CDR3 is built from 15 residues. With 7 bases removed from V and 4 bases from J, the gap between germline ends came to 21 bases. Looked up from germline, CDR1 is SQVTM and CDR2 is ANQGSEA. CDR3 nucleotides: TGCAGCGCCAAAGGAGGGCCGGACTCACCAGATACGCAGTATTTT. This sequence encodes CSAKGGPDSPDTQYF.

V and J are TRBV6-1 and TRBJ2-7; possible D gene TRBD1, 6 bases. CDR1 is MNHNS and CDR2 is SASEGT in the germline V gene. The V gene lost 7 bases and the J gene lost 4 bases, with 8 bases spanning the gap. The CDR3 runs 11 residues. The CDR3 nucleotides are TGTGCCAGCACGCAGGGGTACGAGCAGTACTTC. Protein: CASTQGYEQYF.

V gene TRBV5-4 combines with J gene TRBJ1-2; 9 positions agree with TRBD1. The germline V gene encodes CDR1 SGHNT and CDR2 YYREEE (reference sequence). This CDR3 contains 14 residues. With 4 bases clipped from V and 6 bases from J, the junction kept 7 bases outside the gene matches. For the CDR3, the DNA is TGTGCCAGCAGCCCGGACAGGGGAGGAGATGGCTACACCTTC. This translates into CASSPDRGGDGYTF.

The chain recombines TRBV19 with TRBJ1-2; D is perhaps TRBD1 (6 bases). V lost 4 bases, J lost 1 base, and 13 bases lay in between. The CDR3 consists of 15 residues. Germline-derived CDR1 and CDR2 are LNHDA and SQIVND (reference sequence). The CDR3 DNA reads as TGTGCCAGTAGTACAGGTGCCAGGGGTAACTATGGCTACACCTTC. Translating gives CASSTGARGNYGYTF.

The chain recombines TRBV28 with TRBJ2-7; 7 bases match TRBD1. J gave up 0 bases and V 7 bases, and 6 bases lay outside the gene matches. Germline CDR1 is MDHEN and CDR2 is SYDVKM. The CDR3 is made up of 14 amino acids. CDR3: CASTSQGPSYEQYF. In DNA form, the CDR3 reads TGTGCCAGCACATCACAGGGGCCCTCCTACGAGCAGTACTTC.

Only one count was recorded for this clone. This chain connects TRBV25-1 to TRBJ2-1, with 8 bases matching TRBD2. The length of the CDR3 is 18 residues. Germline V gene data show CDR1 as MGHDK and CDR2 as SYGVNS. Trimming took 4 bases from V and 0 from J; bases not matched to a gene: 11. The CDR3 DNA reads TGTGCCAGCAGTGGGGATCGGGGCGGGAGGTCCTCCTACAATGAGCAGTTCTTC. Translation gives CASSGDRGGRSSYNEQFF.

The CDR3 sequence: CASMQGPGELFF. The CDR3 DNA follows: TGTGCCAGCATGCAGGGGCCCGGGGAGCTGTTTTTT. The V and J genes are TRBV2 and TRBJ2-2; TRBD1 is a possible D gene (6 bases). The V end lost 7 bases, the J end lost 6 bases, and 9 bases lay between the germline ends. Germline CDR1 reads SNHLY; CDR2 reads FYNNEI. This CDR3 comprises 12 residues. The full variable domain, rest sourced from reference TRBV2 and TRBJ2-2, is EPEVTQTPSHQVTQMGQEVILRCVPISNHLYFYWYRQILGQKVEFLVSFYNNEISEKSEIFDDQFSVERPDGSNFTLKIRSTKLEDSAMYFCASMQGPGELFFGEGSRLTVL.

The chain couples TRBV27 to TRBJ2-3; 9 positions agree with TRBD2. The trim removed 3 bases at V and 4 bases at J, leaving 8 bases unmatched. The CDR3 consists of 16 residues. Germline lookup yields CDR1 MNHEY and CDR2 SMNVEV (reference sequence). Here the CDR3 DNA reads TGTGCCAGCAGTTTGTTCGGCGGGAGGGGCCCAGATACGCAGTATTTT. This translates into CASSLFGGRGPDTQYF.